This T cell receptor (beta chain) was retrieved from a study of shared clonotypes between healthy human individuals. Study-level findings and limits: Naive subsets typically showed greater estimated richness than memory subsets. Clonotypes not shared had lower generation probabilities than those common to all four donors.

On this clone: Antigen specificity is unknown.

Source study methods: Junction-only immunoSEQ sequences carried no quality scores, so filtering differed. Some clones are missing from TCRdb's copy, which holds only in-frame ones; the method was immunoSEQ multiplex PCR. D and trimming come from the DNA, and the V and J calls and clone size come from that table. Of 2,500,000 or so clones detected, around nine tenths appear once; the ten largest clones hold over 0.12%. This TCR derives from a man younger than 30 in good health. Source material: naive CD4+ T cells sorted from blood. The sample's subset: CD45RA+ positively selected.

The CDR3 coding sequence is TGCGCCAGCAGCTTGACAGTTAACACCGGGGAGCTGTTTTTT. This gives the protein CASSLTVNTGELFF. The V call is TRBV5-1, the J call TRBJ2-2; D unresolved. The CDR3 contains 14 residues. Germline-derived CDR1 and CDR2 are SGHRS and YFSETQ. Trimming cost V 1 base and J 2 bases, with 6 bases left between them.